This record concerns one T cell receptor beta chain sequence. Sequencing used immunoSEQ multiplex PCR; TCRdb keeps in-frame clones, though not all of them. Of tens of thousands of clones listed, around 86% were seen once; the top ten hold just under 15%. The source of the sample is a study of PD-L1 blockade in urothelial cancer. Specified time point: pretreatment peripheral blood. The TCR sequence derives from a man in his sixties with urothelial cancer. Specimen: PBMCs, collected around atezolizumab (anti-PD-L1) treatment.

The CDR3 spells CASSLEKYQAGYTF. Here the CDR3 DNA reads TGTGCCAGCAGCTTGGAAAAGTATCAAGCTGGCTACACCTTC. This sequence joins TRBV5-6 and TRBJ1-2; D ambiguous. Germline V gene sequence: CDR1 SGHDT, CDR2 YYEEEE. This CDR3 contains 14 residues. V lost 0 bases to trimming and J lost 7 bases, with 13 bases between them. The variable domain in full, completed from reference TRBV5-6 and TRBJ1-2, reads DAGVTQSPTHLIKTRGQQVTLRCSPKSGHDTVSWYQQALGQGPQFIFQYYEEEERQRGNFPDRFSGHQFPNYSSELNVNALLLGDSALYLCASSLEKYQAGYTFGSGTRLTVV.